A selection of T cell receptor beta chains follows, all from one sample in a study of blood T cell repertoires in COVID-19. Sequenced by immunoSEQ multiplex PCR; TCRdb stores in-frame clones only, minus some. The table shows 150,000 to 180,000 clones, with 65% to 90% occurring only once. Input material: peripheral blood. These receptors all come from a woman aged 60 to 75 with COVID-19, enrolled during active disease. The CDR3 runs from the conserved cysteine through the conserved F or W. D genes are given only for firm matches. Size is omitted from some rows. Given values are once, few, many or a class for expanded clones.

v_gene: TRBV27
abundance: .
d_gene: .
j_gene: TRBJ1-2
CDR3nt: TGTGCCAGCAGTTATTCACAGGAAGGATGGGGTGGCTACACCTTC
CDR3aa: CASSYSQEGWGGYTF

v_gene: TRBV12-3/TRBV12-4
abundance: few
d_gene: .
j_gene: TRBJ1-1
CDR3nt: TGTGCCAGCAGACCTCTAATGAACACTGAAGCTTTCTTT
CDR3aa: CASRPLMNTEAFF

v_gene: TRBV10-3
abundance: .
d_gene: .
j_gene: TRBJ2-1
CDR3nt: TGTGCCATCAGTGTGCACTCGGACAGCAACTCCTACAATGAGCAGTTCTTC
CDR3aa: CAISVHSDSNSYNEQFF

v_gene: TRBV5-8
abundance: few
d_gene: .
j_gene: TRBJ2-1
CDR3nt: TGTGCCAGCAGCCTAGGACAGATCTATGAGCAGTTCTTC
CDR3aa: CASSLGQIYEQFF

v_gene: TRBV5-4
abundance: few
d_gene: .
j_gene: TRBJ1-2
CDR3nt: TGTGCCAGCAGCTTGCGTCAGTTTGACTATGGCTACACCTTC
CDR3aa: CASSLRQFDYGYTF

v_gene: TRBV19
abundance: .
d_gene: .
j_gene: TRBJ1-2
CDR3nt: TGTGCCACCGGGAGGGGGAACAACTATGGCTACACCTTC
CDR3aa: CATGRGNNYGYTF

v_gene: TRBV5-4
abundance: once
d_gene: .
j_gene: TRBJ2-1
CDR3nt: TGTGCCAGCAGCACAGACCCCGCAGAGGAGCAGTTCTTC
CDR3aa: CASSTDPAEEQFF

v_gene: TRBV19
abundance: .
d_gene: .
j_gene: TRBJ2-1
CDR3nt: TGTGCCAGCGGACATAACCTATTCAATGAGCAGTTCTTC
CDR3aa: CASGHNLFNEQFF

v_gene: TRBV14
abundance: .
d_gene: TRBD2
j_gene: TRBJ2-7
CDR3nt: TGTGCCAGCAGCCAACTTAGCGGGGGGCCCTACGAGCAGTACTTC
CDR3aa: CASSQLSGGPYEQYF

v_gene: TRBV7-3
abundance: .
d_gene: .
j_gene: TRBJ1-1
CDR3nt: TGTGCCAGCAGCTTAGGTTCAGGCAGGTTGAACACTGAAGCTTTCTTT
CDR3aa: CASSLGSGRLNTEAFF

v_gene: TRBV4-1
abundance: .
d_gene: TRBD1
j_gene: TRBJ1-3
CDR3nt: TGCGCCAGCAGCCCTTTGGGACAGCGAAGCTCTGGAAACACCATATATTTT
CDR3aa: CASSPLGQRSSGNTIYF

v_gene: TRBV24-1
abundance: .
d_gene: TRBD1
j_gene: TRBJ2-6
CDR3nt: TGTGCCACCAGTGACCCGGGACAGGGAAGAGGAGCCAACGTCCTGACTTTC
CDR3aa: CATSDPGQGRGANVLTF

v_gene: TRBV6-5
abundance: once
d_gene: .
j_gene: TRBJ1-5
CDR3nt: TGTGCCAGCTCGGTAGAGGGAGGAGGGCAGCCCCAGCATTTT
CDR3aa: CASSVEGGGQPQHF

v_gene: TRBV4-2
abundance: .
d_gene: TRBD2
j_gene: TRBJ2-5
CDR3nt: TGTGCCAGCAGCCAAGAACCAGGGAGGGGAGAGACCCAGTACTTC
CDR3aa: CASSQEPGRGETQYF

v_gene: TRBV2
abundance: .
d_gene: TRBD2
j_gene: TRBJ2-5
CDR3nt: TGTGCCAGCAGTGACTTCGGGCGGGGGGACGAGGAGACCCAGTACTTC
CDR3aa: CASSDFGRGDEETQYF

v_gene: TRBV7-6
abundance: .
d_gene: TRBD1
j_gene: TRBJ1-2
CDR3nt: TGTGCCAGCAGCCTGGGGACAGGAAACTATGGCTACACCTTC
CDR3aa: CASSLGTGNYGYTF

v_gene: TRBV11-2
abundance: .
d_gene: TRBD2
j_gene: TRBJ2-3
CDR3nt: TGTGCCAGCAGCGCCTTCCAAGCGGGAGTAAGCACAGATACGCAGTATTTT
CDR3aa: CASSAFQAGVSTDTQYF

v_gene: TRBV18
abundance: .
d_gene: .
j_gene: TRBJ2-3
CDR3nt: TGTGCCAGCTCATCTCGACAAACAGATACGCAGTATTTT
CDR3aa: CASSSRQTDTQYF

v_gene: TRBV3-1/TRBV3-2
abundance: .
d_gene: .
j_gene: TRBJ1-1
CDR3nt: TGTGCCAGCAGCCAAGCTATTCTCAGGGTCACTGAAGCTTTCTTT
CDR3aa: CASSQAILRVTEAFF

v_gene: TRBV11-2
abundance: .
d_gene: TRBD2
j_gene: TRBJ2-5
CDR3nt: TGTGCCAGCAGCCTTGGGACTAGCGGGAGGTACCAAGAGACCCAGTACTTC
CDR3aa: CASSLGTSGRYQETQYF

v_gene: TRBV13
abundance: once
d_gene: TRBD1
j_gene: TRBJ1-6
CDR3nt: TGTGCCAGCAGCTCGCCGGGACAGGCCTCGCCCCTCCACTTT
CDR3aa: CASSSPGQASPLHF

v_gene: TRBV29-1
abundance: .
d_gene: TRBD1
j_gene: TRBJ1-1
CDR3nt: TGCAGCGTTGTACAGGGGGCGAACACTGAAGCTTTCTTT
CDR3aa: CSVVQGANTEAFF

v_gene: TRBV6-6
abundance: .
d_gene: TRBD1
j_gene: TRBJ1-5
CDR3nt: TGTGCCAGCAGTTACTCGGGCAGGGGGAGCAATCAGCCCCAGCATTTT
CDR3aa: CASSYSGRGSNQPQHF

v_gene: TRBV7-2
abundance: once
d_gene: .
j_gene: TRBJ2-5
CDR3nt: TGTGCCAGCAGCCCGGCGGGACTCTTCCAAGAGACCCAGTACTTC
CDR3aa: CASSPAGLFQETQYF

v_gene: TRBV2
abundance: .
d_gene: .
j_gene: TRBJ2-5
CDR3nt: TGTGCCAGCAGTGAATTTAAGTATGAGGTCGGAAGAGAGACCCAGTACTTC
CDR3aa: CASSEFKYEVGRETQYF

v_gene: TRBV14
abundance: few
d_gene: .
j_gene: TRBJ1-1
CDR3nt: TGTGCCAGCAGCCGTATAGGACAGCTGAACACTGAAGCTTTCTTT
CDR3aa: CASSRIGQLNTEAFF

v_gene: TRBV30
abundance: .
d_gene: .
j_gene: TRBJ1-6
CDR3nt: TGTGCCTGTACTATCGAGGGACAACCCTTTAATTCACCCCTCCACTTT
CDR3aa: CACTIEGQPFNSPLHF

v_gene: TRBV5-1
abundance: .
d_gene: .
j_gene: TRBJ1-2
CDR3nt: TGCGCCAGCAGCTTGGGTTCGGGATTAGCTAACTATGGCTACACCTTC
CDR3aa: CASSLGSGLANYGYTF

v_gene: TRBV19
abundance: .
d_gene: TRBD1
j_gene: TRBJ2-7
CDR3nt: TGTGCCAGTAGTATAGGCCAGGGGGAAACGAGGGAGCAGTACTTC
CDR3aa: CASSIGQGETREQYF

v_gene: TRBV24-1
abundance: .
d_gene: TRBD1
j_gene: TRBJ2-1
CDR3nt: TGTGCCACCAGCCCCGGGGGGACAGGGGGGGATGAGCAGTTCTTC
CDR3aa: CATSPGGTGGDEQFF

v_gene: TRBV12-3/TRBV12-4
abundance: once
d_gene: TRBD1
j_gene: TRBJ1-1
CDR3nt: TGTGCCAGCAGACCCGGACAGGGTGAAGCTTTCTTT
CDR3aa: CASRPGQGEAFF

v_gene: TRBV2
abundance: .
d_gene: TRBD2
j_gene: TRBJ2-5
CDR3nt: TGTGCCAGCAGTCCCCGGACTAGCCTGGAGACCCAGTACTTC
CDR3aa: CASSPRTSLETQYF

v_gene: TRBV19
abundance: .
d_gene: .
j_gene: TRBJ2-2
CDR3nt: TGTGCCAGTAGTATAGTGAGCGGCGGGGAGCTGTTTTTT
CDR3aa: CASSIVSGGELFF

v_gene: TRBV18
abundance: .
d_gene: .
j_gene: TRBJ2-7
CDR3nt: TGTGCCAGCTCACCACTACTCGAGCAGTACTTC
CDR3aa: CASSPLLEQYF

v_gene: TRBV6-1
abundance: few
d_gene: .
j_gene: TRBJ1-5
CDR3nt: TGTGCCAGCAGTGAAGCGAGGGGGAAAAATCAGCCCCAGCATTTT
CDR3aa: CASSEARGKNQPQHF

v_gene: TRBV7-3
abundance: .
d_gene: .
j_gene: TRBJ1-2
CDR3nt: TGTGCCAGCAGCCCAGGGACACACTATGGCTACACCTTC
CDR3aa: CASSPGTHYGYTF

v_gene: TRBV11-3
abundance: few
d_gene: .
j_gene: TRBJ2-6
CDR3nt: TGTGCCAGCAGCTTAGGAGGGGGACGGGGCGCTGGGGCCAACGTCCTGACTTTC
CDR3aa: CASSLGGGRGAGANVLTF

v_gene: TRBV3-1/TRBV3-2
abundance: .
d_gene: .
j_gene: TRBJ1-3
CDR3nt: TGTGCCAGCAGCGCCCCGGGCTCTGGAAACACCATATATTTT
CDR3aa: CASSAPGSGNTIYF

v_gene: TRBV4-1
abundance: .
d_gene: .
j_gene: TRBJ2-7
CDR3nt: TGCGCCAGCAGTCCCACAGAACCGATGTCCTACGAGCAGTACTTC
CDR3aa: CASSPTEPMSYEQYF

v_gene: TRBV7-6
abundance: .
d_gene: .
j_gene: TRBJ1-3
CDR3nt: TGTGCCAGCAGCTTAGAATCAGGCTCTGGAAACACCATATATTTT
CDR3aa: CASSLESGSGNTIYF

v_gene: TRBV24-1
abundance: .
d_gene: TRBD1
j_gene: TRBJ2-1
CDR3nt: TGTGCCACCAGTGATCCGGGACAGGGTAGGAATGAGCAGTTCTTC
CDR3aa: CATSDPGQGRNEQFF

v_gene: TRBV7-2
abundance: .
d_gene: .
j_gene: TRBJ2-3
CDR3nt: TGTGCCAGCAGCCCCGGAGGCGGACTCAGAACAGATACGCAGTATTTT
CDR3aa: CASSPGGGLRTDTQYF

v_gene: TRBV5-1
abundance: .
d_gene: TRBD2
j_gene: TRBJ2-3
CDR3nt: TGCGCCAGCAGCTTGGATGAAACTAGCGGGTCCCCTAGCACAGATACGCAGTATTTT
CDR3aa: CASSLDETSGSPSTDTQYF

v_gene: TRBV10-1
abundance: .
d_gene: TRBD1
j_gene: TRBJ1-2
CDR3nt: TGCGCCAGCTCTAGGGGGCTGGGCTATGGCTACACCTTC
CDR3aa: CASSRGLGYGYTF

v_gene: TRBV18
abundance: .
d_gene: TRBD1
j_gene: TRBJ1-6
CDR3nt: TGTGCCAGCTCATCGACAGGGGATGGTCGTTCACCCCTCCACTTT
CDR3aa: CASSSTGDGRSPLHF

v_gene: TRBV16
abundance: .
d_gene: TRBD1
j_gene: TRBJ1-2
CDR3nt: TGTGCCAGCAGCCCTCAGGGGGACTATGGCTACACCTTC
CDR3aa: CASSPQGDYGYTF

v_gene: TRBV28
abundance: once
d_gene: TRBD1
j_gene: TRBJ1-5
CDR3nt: TGTGCCAGCACCTCCAGGACAGGCCCTAATCAGCCCCAGCATTTT
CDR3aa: CASTSRTGPNQPQHF

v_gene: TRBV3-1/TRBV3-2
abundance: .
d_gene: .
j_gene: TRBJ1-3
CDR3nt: TGTGCCAGCAGCCAACAGGGACTCTCTGGAAACACCATATATTTT
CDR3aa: CASSQQGLSGNTIYF

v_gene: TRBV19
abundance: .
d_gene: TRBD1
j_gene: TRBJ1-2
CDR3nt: TGTGCCAGTACGGGACAGGGGCTTGTTGGCTACACCTTC
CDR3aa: CASTGQGLVGYTF

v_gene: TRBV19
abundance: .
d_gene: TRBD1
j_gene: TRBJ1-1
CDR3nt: TGTGCCAGTAGTAAGGGACAGAACATGAACACTGAAGCTTTCTTT
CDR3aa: CASSKGQNMNTEAFF

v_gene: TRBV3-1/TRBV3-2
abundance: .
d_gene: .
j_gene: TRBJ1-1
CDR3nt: TGTGCCAGCAGCCAGCCGGGTGAAGCTTTCTTT
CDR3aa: CASSQPGEAFF

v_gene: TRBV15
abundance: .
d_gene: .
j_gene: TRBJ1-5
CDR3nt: TGTGCCACCAGCAGTGAGAACAGGGGCAATCAGCCCCAGCATTTT
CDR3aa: CATSSENRGNQPQHF

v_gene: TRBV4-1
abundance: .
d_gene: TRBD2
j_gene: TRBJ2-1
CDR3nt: TGCGCCAGCAGCCCTGGGACTAGCGGGACAGACAATGAGCAGTTCTTC
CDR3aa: CASSPGTSGTDNEQFF

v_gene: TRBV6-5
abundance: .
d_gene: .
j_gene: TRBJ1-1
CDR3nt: TGTGCCAGCAGCCTCGAGGGGGTTTGGACTGAAGCTTTCTTT
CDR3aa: CASSLEGVWTEAFF